The sequence of this TCR beta chain was determined in a study of T cells expressing NK-cell markers (dated by TCRdb to between 2020 and 2021). Concerning the study at large: Under ten donors provided sorted CD3+CD56+NKG2C+, CD3+CD56+NKG2C- and CD3+CD56-NKG2C+ T-cell subsets, whose TCR beta-chain repertoires were profiled. Seven of the eight sequenced donors were HCMV-seropositive and one was HCMV-seronegative. Randomly selected healthy volunteers, three men and five women, were used as the eight sequenced donors. Illumina HiSeq 2000/2500, MiSeq or NextSeq was used to sequence libraries as 2 x 150 bp reads.

HCMV-specific IgG was detected in serum with a commercial ELISA kit to determine HCMV serostatus. Ficoll density gradient centrifugation was used to isolate peripheral blood mononuclear cells from blood. The run used an Illumina HiSeq 2000. 5'RACE template switching, by which a universal primer site and unique molecular identifiers were added, was used to make TCR beta cDNA libraries. cDNA synthesis was primed from the TCR beta constant segment, followed by two successive PCR amplification steps. Per the original workflow: MIGEC was used to demultiplex reads and group reads by UMI, and MiTCR was used to assemble and quantify clonotypes. To exclude erroneous sequences, any TCR cDNA sequence not supported by at least two reads was discarded. The tcR package was used for downstream repertoire analysis, and clonotypes were matched across fractions by CDR3 nucleotide sequence plus V segment. VDJmatch was used to annotate antigen specificity against VDJdb, with one amino acid substitution in CDR3 allowed. TCRdb reanalyzed the reads, keeping one entry per CDR3 protein sequence and omitting DNA. None of the V and J calls come from the authors' own analysis; TCRdb made them. The table for this sample shows a few hundred thousand distinct CDR3 sequences. The ten most abundant clones make up roughly 5.2% of the sample.

As to this clonotype: Its specific antigen is unknown.

The germline V gene encodes CDR1 MRHNA and CDR2 SNTAGT. The CDR3 runs 18 amino acids, cysteine and phenylalanine included. Nucleotide data are not available. What the work shows at the level of the full study, not this receptor alone: Those dominant clonotypes were again the most abundant among CD3+CD56-NKG2C+ cells in several donors, at about 25-60.1%. In more than 5 donors, the dominant CD3+CD56+NKG2C+ clonotypes were found to rank among the top 10 CD8+ clonotypes and to make up roughly 1.0-7.5% of CD8+ T cells. Whether the expanded NKG2C-expressing T cell clones were specific for HCMV antigens remained unclear.

This TCR derives from a man aged 18-69 years in good health. Sequencing was performed on blood T cells: a sorted CD56 or NKG2C T cell subset, CD4+ or CD8+ T cells, or bulk PBMC T cells (not recorded which). The sequence links TRBV6-4 to TRBJ2-3; TCRdb's D gene call, TRBD1, goes unchecked for lack of DNA. CDR3 reads: CASESGEILQGTTDTQYF.